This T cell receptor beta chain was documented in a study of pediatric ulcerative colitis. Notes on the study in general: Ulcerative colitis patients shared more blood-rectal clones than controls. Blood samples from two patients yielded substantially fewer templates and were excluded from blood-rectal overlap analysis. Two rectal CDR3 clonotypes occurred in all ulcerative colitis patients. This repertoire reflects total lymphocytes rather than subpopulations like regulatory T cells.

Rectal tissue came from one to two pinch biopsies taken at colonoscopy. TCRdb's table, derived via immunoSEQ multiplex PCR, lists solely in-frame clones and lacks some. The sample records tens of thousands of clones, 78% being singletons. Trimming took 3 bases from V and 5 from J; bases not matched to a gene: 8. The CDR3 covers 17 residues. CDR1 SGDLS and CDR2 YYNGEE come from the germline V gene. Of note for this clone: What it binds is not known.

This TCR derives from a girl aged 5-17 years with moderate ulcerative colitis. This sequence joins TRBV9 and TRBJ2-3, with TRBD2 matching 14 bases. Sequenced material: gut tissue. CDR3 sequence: CASSGARGLAGVDTQYF. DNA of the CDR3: TGTGCCAGCAGCGGAGCCCGGGGACTAGCGGGGGTAGATACGCAGTATTTT.